This TCR beta chain was recovered during a study of blood T cell repertoires in COVID-19. Across the whole study: Sites across the United States, Italy and Spain contributed samples from acute and convalescent COVID-19.

This CDR3 region has 14 residues. V lost 0 bases to trimming and J lost 5 bases, with 10 bases between them. Germline assignment: CDR1 LGHNA and CDR2 YSLEER. In the study's own analysis: From reference gene primer amplification, estimates of nucleated cell counts were derived. TCRdb keeps only in-frame clones here, not all; method: immunoSEQ multiplex PCR. Clonal size and the V and J genes are those of that table, whereas D and trimming came from the DNA. This sample has over 200,000 clones, with roughly 84% found just once. A word on this clone: The sample holds other DNA sequences that translate to the same CDR3.

The origin of this receptor is a man aged 40-55 years with acute or convalescent COVID-19. Sample: peripheral blood. This chain joins TRBV4-3 and TRBJ2-5; maybe TRBD2 (5 bases). CDR3: CASSQDTGKETQYF. CDR3 DNA sequence: TGCGCCAGCAGCCAAGACACGGGGAAGGAGACCCAGTACTTC.